This T cell receptor beta chain stems from a study of regulatory dendritic cells for organ transplantation. Memory T cells were CD45RO+, naive were CD45RA+, sorted by FACS. The CDR3 has 14 amino acids. Germline assignment: CDR1 MGHRA and CDR2 YSYEKL. Trimming removed 3 bases from V and 7 bases from J, with 16 bases in between. Points from the study as a whole: Memory T cells were less diverse than naive, with memory CD8+ most oligoclonal. Mature dendritic cells appeared to drive more memory CD8+ clonal expansion than regulatory ones.

To note about this clone: Its antigen is unknown.

Sequencing used immunoSEQ multiplex PCR; TCRdb keeps in-frame clones, though not all of them. Of 25,000 or so clones in the sample, approximately 80% were seen once. The specimen was naive CD4+ T cells from blood. Indicated subset: CD45RA+ naive T cells. The rearrangement joins TRBV4-1 to TRBJ2-7; maybe TRBD1 (6 bases). This clonotype was obtained from a human donor in good health. CDR3: CASSQGLGGREQYF. CDR3 in DNA: TGCGCCAGCAGCCAGGGGCTAGGGGGACGGGAGCAGTACTTC.